Listed below are T cell receptor beta chains from one sample, sequenced in a study of early T cells in non-severe SARS-CoV-2 infection. TCRdb fed the 5' RACE reads into MiXCR, producing one record per CDR3 protein. Altogether about 69,000 distinct CDR3 sequences are present, 10% to 15% being singletons, with the ten largest covering approximately 6.4%. The sample comprised whole blood. The receptor set was obtained from an adult who was a healthcare worker with PCR-confirmed SARS-CoV-2 infection or an uninfected control (not recorded which). Both conserved end residues are part of each CDR3. Each record gives: CDR3 DNA, CDR3 protein, V gene, D gene, clone size, J gene. D genes are given only for firm matches. Size tells how often a clone was seen (once, few, many) or the class of an expanded clone, and some rows leave it out.

TGCAGTGCTAGAGATGGAAGGGAAGGGATTTTGGTGAATGAGCAGTTCTTC | CSARDGREGILVNEQFF | TRBV20-1 | . | few | TRBJ2-1
TGTGCCAGCAGTCCCCAGGGCTACGAGCAGTACTTC | CASSPQGYEQYF | TRBV11-2 | . | . | TRBJ2-7
TGTGCCAGCAGCATCGTCCACGGCGGACCTAGCACAGATACGCAGTATTTT | CASSIVHGGPSTDTQYF | TRBV3-1 | . | many | TRBJ2-3
TGTGCCAGCCGGGACAGGGGGCTGGCTTTCTTT | CASRDRGLAFF | TRBV3-1 | TRBD1 | many | TRBJ1-1
TGTGCCAGCAGCAGAAACCCGACAGGCCTTAATGAAAAACTGTTTTTT | CASSRNPTGLNEKLFF | TRBV7-2 | . | . | TRBJ1-4
TGTGCCAGCAGCTTAGATCGGACTCCTTCCTATGGCTACACCTTC | CASSLDRTPSYGYTF | TRBV11-2 | . | . | TRBJ1-2
TGTGCCAGCTCACAACTAAAGACAGGGCACTACGAGCAGTACTTC | CASSQLKTGHYEQYF | TRBV18 | TRBD1 | many | TRBJ2-7
TGCAGTGCTAGAGGTAGCGGGGAAGAGACCCAGTACTTC | CSARGSGEETQYF | TRBV20-1 | TRBD2 | . | TRBJ2-5
TGTGCCAGCAGCCAGAAGGCTGAAGCTTTCTTT | CASSQKAEAFF | TRBV4-2 | . | . | TRBJ1-1
TGCAGTGCTCCGTACAGGGTTCTAGGAGAAAAACTGTTTTTT | CSAPYRVLGEKLFF | TRBV20-1 | . | few | TRBJ1-4
TGTGCCAGCAGCCTCTCTTACCAAGAGACCCAGTACTTC | CASSLSYQETQYF | TRBV7-2 | . | . | TRBJ2-5
TGTGCCAGTAGTATGGGCAGGACCCGGGTAAATCAGCCCCAGCATTTT | CASSMGRTRVNQPQHF | TRBV19 | . | many | TRBJ1-5
TGTGCCATCAGTGGACAGATTAACAATGAGCAGTTCTTC | CAISGQINNEQFF | TRBV10-3 | . | many | TRBJ2-1
TGTGCCAGCAGGACCGAGGGGGGTAATTCACCCCTCCACTTT | CASRTEGGNSPLHF | TRBV2 | . | few | TRBJ1-6
TGTGCCAGCAGTGTGGAGTCTGCGCAGTGTTTT | CASSVESAQCF | TRBV2 | . | once | TRBJ2-3
TGTGCCAGCACCTTCGACAGCATCTACGAGCAGTACTTC | CASTFDSIYEQYF | TRBV18 | . | . | TRBJ2-7
TGTGCCAGCAAGGGAATAGCGGGAGGAACGGTGCAGTTCTTC | CASKGIAGGTVQFF | TRBV2 | TRBD2 | few | TRBJ2-1
TGTGCCAGCAGTTACGGGCAGGGGAGGACTGAAGCTTTCTTT | CASSYGQGRTEAFF | TRBV6-5 | . | few | TRBJ1-1
TGTGCCAGCAGCCAAGAATGGGGCGGAGACACTGAAGCTTTCTTT | CASSQEWGGDTEAFF | TRBV3-1 | . | many | TRBJ1-1
TGTGCCAGTAGTACGACAGGGGGGTCGGAGGAGCTGTTTTTT | CASSTTGGSEELFF | TRBV19 | TRBD1 | . | TRBJ2-2
TGTGCCAGCAGCCCCAGCGGGAGCGGTTACAATGAGCAGTTCTTC | CASSPSGSGYNEQFF | TRBV5-4 | TRBD2 | many | TRBJ2-1
TGCAGCGTTATCTTCACTGAAGCTTTCTTT | CSVIFTEAFF | TRBV29-1 | . | . | TRBJ1-1
TGTGCCAGCAGCCAGGCCCTTCGCGGAGATTACCAAGAGACCCAGTACTTC | CASSQALRGDYQETQYF | TRBV7-9 | . | many | TRBJ2-5
TGTGCCACCCGGCGGGGGGGACGTGGCACCGGGGAGCTGTTTTTT | CATRRGGRGTGELFF | TRBV6-5 | TRBD2 | many | TRBJ2-2
TGTGCCAGCAGTCCCACCGGGGGGGGACCCTACGAGCAGTACTTC | CASSPTGGGPYEQYF | TRBV6-5 | TRBD2 | few | TRBJ2-7
TGCGCCAGCAGCCAGGCCCCGGAGGGTGGGGCCAACGTCCTGACTTTC | CASSQAPEGGANVLTF | TRBV5-1 | . | . | TRBJ2-6
TGCAGTGCTAGATCCCCACTAGCTAGCACAGATACGCAGTATTTT | CSARSPLASTDTQYF | TRBV20-1 | . | many | TRBJ2-3
TGTGCCAGCAGTGAACAAGCGGGAGGGCCGGAGACCCAGTACTTC | CASSEQAGGPETQYF | TRBV6-1 | TRBD2 | many | TRBJ2-5
TGTGCCTGGAGACGAAATGGGGGCCTAAAGTTCGATGAGCAGTTCTTC | CAWRRNGGLKFDEQFF | TRBV30 | . | many | TRBJ2-1
TGTGCCAGCATCCGGCAGGGGGCCTACAATGAGCAGTTCTTC | CASIRQGAYNEQFF | TRBV27 | TRBD1 | many | TRBJ2-1
TGCAGTGCTAGAGGGGGGGATCAGCCCCAGCATTTT | CSARGGDQPQHF | TRBV20-1 | . | many | TRBJ1-5
TGTGCCATCAATAGGGAGAGCTCCCGCACAGATACGCAGTATTTT | CAINRESSRTDTQYF | TRBV10-3 | . | many | TRBJ2-3
TGTGCCAGCAGTTACGTCTATTACTACGAGCAGTACTTC | CASSYVYYYEQYF | TRBV6-2/TRBV6-3 | . | . | TRBJ2-7
TGCGCCAGCAGCTTGAGTCGGGCTTTTGCCTACGAGCAGTACTTC | CASSLSRAFAYEQYF | TRBV5-1 | . | many | TRBJ2-7
TGTGCCAGCAGTTACACAGCCACCTACGAGCAGTACTTC | CASSYTATYEQYF | TRBV6-2/TRBV6-3 | . | many | TRBJ2-7
TGCAGCGTTGGACGACAGGCGGGAGATACGCAGTATTTT | CSVGRQAGDTQYF | TRBV29-1 | . | many | TRBJ2-3
TGTGCCAGCAGAACAAGACAGGGATGGAGCTCCTACAATGAGCAGTTCTTC | CASRTRQGWSSYNEQFF | TRBV12-3/TRBV12-4 | TRBD1 | . | TRBJ2-1
TGTGCTAGTGGTTTGCCACGGATAGGACCCTACGAGCAGTACTTC | CASGLPRIGPYEQYF | TRBV12-5 | . | . | TRBJ2-7
TGTGCCAGCAGCTTATTACGGACTAGTATCACAGATACGCAGTATTTT | CASSLLRTSITDTQYF | TRBV7-9 | TRBD2 | . | TRBJ2-3
TGCGCCAGCAGCTTGGAGCTAGCGGGGGGGCGCGAGCAGTTCTTC | CASSLELAGGREQFF | TRBV5-1 | TRBD2 | few | TRBJ2-1
TGTGCCAGCAGCACCTACGGGCAGCCCTACAATGAGCAGTTCTTC | CASSTYGQPYNEQFF | TRBV5-4 | . | many | TRBJ2-1
TGCGCCAGCAGCTACGGCAGTAACTACGAGCAGTACTTC | CASSYGSNYEQYF | TRBV5-1 | . | many | TRBJ2-7
TGCGCCAGCAGCAAGACACAGGGATACACTGAAGCTTTCTTT | CASSKTQGYTEAFF | TRBV5-1 | . | . | TRBJ1-1
TGTGCCAGCAGCTTGGGCCTAGCGGGAGGGCCTAGTGAGCAGTTCTTC | CASSLGLAGGPSEQFF | TRBV5-5 | TRBD2 | many | TRBJ2-1
TGTGCCAGCACCCCATCTTGGACAGGGGGTTCTTACACCGGGGAGCTGTTTTTT | CASTPSWTGGSYTGELFF | TRBV25-1 | TRBD1 | . | TRBJ2-2
TGTGCCAGCAGCTCCCTCTCCGAGCAGTACTTC | CASSSLSEQYF | TRBV11-1 | . | few | TRBJ2-7
TGCGCCAGCAGGGGTCCGACAGGGTACCAAGAGACCCAGTACTTC | CASRGPTGYQETQYF | TRBV5-1 | TRBD1 | few | TRBJ2-5
TGCGCCAGCAGCCAATTCGATAACTACAAGTCCTATGGCTACACCTTC | CASSQFDNYKSYGYTF | TRBV4-1 | . | few | TRBJ1-2
TGCAGTGCTAGAGCTGGGACTAGCGGTTCCTACGAGCAGTACTTC | CSARAGTSGSYEQYF | TRBV20-1 | TRBD2 | . | TRBJ2-7
TGTGCCAGCAGTTCGACAGGGTTAGGTCCCGGGGAGCTGTTTTTT | CASSSTGLGPGELFF | TRBV12-3/TRBV12-4 | TRBD1 | many | TRBJ2-2
TGTGCCAGCAGAAGAACAGGGGACACCGGGGAGCTGTTTTTT | CASRRTGDTGELFF | TRBV11-2 | TRBD1 | few | TRBJ2-2
TGTGCCAGCAGCCCCGAGTACAATGAGCAGTTCTTC | CASSPEYNEQFF | TRBV6-6 | . | . | TRBJ2-1
TGTGCCTGGAGCCTAGGGGTGAACACCGGGGAGCTGTTTTTT | CAWSLGVNTGELFF | TRBV30 | . | few | TRBJ2-2
TGTGCCAGCAGCTTAGGTGCGAACACCGGGGAGCTGTTTTTT | CASSLGANTGELFF | TRBV7-3 | . | few | TRBJ2-2
TGTGCCAGCAGTTTCGGGAGCCAGCCCCAGCATTTT | CASSFGSQPQHF | TRBV28 | . | many | TRBJ1-5